Below, 8 T cell receptor beta chains from the same sample are listed, as sequenced in a study of cytomegalovirus exposure and HLA in healthy donors. Use of 60 Vbeta and 13 Jbeta primers characterized the PCR. The protocol was immunoSEQ multiplex PCR, while the TCRdb copy is restricted to in-frame clones and leaves out a portion. The sample carries over 85,000 clones, about three quarters recorded once. Sequencing was performed on PBMCs. These receptors were collected from a woman aged 30 to 39 in good health and CMV-seronegative.

The gene calls are TRBV19 and TRBJ2-4; 9 nucleotides line up with TRBD1. V dropped 4 bases and J dropped 11; count of bases not matched to a gene: 6. Germline lookup yields CDR1 LNHDA and CDR2 SQIVND (reference sequence). The CDR3 has 13 amino acids. The CDR3 DNA sequence: TGTGCCAGTAGTAGGGGACAGGGCCGCTTTCAGTACTTC. Its translation: CASSRGQGRFQYF. The full variable domain, with the rest looked up from reference TRBV19 and TRBJ2-4, is DGGITQSPKYLFRKEGQNVTLSCEQNLNHDAMYWYRQDPGQGLRLIYYSQIVNDFQKGDIAEGYSVSREKKESFPLTVTSAQKNPTAFYLCASSRGQGRFQYFGAGTRLSVL.

The chain joins TRBV7-2 to TRBJ2-7, with D maybe TRBD1 (5 bases). Germline loops: CDR1 SGHTA, CDR2 FQGNSA. Trimming took 8 bases from V and 0 from J, leaving 17 bases between them. CDR3 length: 15 amino acids. The CDR3 here is CASSGRPQGSYEQYF. In nucleotides, the CDR3 is TGTGCCAGCTCTGGGCGGCCCCAGGGCTCCTACGAGCAGTACTTC.

The V call is TRBV7-2, the J call TRBJ2-3; 8 bases line up with TRBD2. With V trimmed by 5 bases and J by 6 bases, 10 bases remained unmatched. The CDR3 is made up of 15 amino acids. The germline V gene has CDR1 SGHTA and CDR2 FQGNSA. The CDR3 is CASSPRRGARDTQYF. The CDR3 region has the DNA TGTGCCAGCAGCCCACGGCGGGGGGCCCGGGATACGCAGTATTTT.

The chain has TRBV11-2 and TRBJ1-4; no firm D call. Trimming removed 5 bases at V and 3 bases at J, with 13 bases between. The CDR3 covers 15 residues. Germline-derived CDR1 and CDR2 are SGHAT and FQNNGV. For the CDR3, the DNA is TGTGCCAGCAGCGGACCACCCGGGGCTAATGAAAAACTGTTTTTT. The encoded protein is CASSGPPGANEKLFF. Combining the CDR3 with reference TRBV11-2 and TRBJ1-4 gives the whole variable domain EAGVAQSPRYKIIEKRQSVAFWCNPISGHATLYWYQQILGQGPKLLIQFQNNGVVDDSQLPKDRFSAERLKGVDSTLKIQPAKLEDSAVYLCASSGPPGANEKLFFGSGTQLSVL.

The chain combines TRBV7-6 with TRBJ2-3; D remains unclear. Germline V CDR1 and CDR2: SGHVS, FNYEAQ. The CDR3 consists of 14 residues. With 0 bases removed from V and 2 bases from J, the gap between germline ends came to 6 bases. The CDR3 DNA sequence: TGTGCCAGCAGCTTAGCCCAGTACACAGATACGCAGTATTTT. This sequence encodes CASSLAQYTDTQYF.

The V and J genes are TRBV7-9 and TRBJ1-2; D unclear. Trimming stripped 2 bases from V and 8 bases from J, with 15 bases between. The germline CDR1 and CDR2 sequences are SEHNR and FQNEAQ (reference sequence). The CDR3 spans 14 residues. The chain's CDR3 is CASSLNSRVGGYTF. CDR3 nucleotides: TGTGCCAGCAGCTTAAATTCGAGGGTAGGAGGCTACACCTTC.

In nucleotides, the CDR3 is TGTGCCAGCAGCTACAATAGCGGGGGGAGGTCCGAGCAGTACTTC. As protein: CASSYNSGGRSEQYF. The chain carries TRBV5-4 and TRBJ2-7, with 10 bases lining up with TRBD2. With 3 bases clipped from V and 6 bases from J, the junction kept 9 bases outside the gene matches. The CDR3 is 15 amino acids. The germline V gene has CDR1 SGHNT and CDR2 YYREEE (reference sequence).

The DNA for the CDR3 is TGTGCCAGCAGCTTCGGGACAGGACAAGAGACCCAGTACTTC. Translating gives CASSFGTGQETQYF. The chain recombines TRBV5-4 with TRBJ2-5; TRBD1 matches at 8 bases. CDR1 is SGHNT, CDR2 YYREEE, per germline (reference sequence). The CDR3 has 14 residues. Trimming cost V 2 bases and J 2 bases; bases outside gene matches: 2. The complete variable domain, with remaining parts taken from reference TRBV5-4 and TRBJ2-5, reads ETGVTQSPTHLIKTRGQQVTLRCSSQSGHNTVSWYQQALGQGPQFIFQYYREEENGRGNFPPRFSGLQFPNYSSELNVNALELDDSALYLCASSFGTGQETQYFGPGTRLLVL.